This passage covers 23 T cell receptor beta chains from one sample sequenced in a study of T cells in localized non-small cell lung cancer. Clones were sequenced by immunoSEQ multiplex PCR, and TCRdb holds only the in-frame ones, with some missing. The sample holds around 64,000 clones, 91% seen once. Specimen: peripheral blood, collected before any cancer treatment. These receptors came from a man aged 40-75 years with stage I lung adenocarcinoma.

The rearrangement joins TRBV18 to TRBJ2-5; no firm D call. CDR3 length: 14 residues. Germline lookup yields CDR1 KGHSH and CDR2 LQKENI. Deletions cut 2 bases from V and 1 base from J, with 8 bases between. CDR3 residues: CASSPLGSQETQYF. CDR3 nucleotides: TGTGCCAGCTCACCATTAGGCAGCCAAGAGACCCAGTACTTC.

This clone appeared a single time. The chain combines TRBV16 with TRBJ1-2; 10 positions match TRBD1. Germline-derived CDR1 and CDR2 are KGHSY and FQNENV. The length of the CDR3 is 17 residues. Trimming cost V 4 bases and J 3 bases; bases outside gene matches: 11. The CDR3 loop reads CASSPTGQGQTDYGYTF. The CDR3 coding sequence is TGTGCCAGCAGCCCCACGGGACAGGGGCAAACCGACTATGGCTACACCTTC.

The J gene is TRBJ2-2, the V gene TRBV28; a weak D match, TRBD2 (5 bases). The CDR3 covers 14 residues. Germline V CDR1 and CDR2: MDHEN, SYDVKM. Trimming left V 3 bases short and J 5 bases short, with 10 bases between. The CDR3 sequence: CASSLFTGTGELFF. The CDR3 DNA follows: TGTGCCAGCAGTTTGTTTACGGGGACCGGGGAGCTGTTTTTT.

This chain joins TRBV5-4 and TRBJ1-1, with D perhaps TRBD1 (5 bases). Germline loops: CDR1 SGHNT, CDR2 YYREEE (reference sequence). This CDR3 spans 13 amino acids. V lost 2 bases and J lost 5, with 10 bases in between. CDR3 in amino acids: CASSFAGSTEAFF. DNA for the CDR3: TGTGCCAGCAGCTTCGCAGGGTCTACTGAAGCTTTCTTT.

V and J are TRBV11-1 and TRBJ1-2; D might be TRBD1 (6 bases). The V gene lost 7 bases and the J gene lost 7 bases, with 16 bases spanning the gap. In germline, CDR1 is SGHAT, CDR2 FQDESV (reference sequence). The CDR3 has 13 residues. The CDR3 loop reads CASTPDRMAGYTF. For the CDR3, the DNA is TGTGCCAGCACCCCCGACAGGATGGCTGGCTACACCTTC.

This chain joins TRBV7-9 and TRBJ2-5; 11 bases match TRBD1. The CDR3 runs 16 residues. V trimming: 5 bases; J trimming: 6 bases; junction bases outside the gene matches: 11. Germline-derived CDR1 and CDR2 are SEHNR and FQNEAQ (reference sequence). The CDR3 reads CASSLLRRTGGQTQYF. DNA for the CDR3: TGTGCCAGCAGCCTACTAAGGAGGACAGGGGGCCAGACCCAGTACTTC.

The rearrangement links TRBV9 to TRBJ2-2; tentatively, D is TRBD1 (6 bases). Trimming removed 4 bases from V and 5 bases from J, with 15 bases in between. Germline V gene sequence: CDR1 SGDLS, CDR2 YYNGEE. The CDR3 totals 15 residues. The CDR3 spells CASSYRDRVTGELFF. The DNA of the CDR3 is TGTGCCAGCAGCTACAGGGATAGGGTTACCGGGGAGCTGTTTTTT.

V gene TRBV18 combines with J gene TRBJ1-4; D remains ambiguous. CDR3 length: 15 amino acids. CDR1 is KGHSH, CDR2 LQKENI, per germline. V was pared by 6 bases and J by 5 bases, with 16 bases between. The CDR3, as DNA: TGTGCCAGCTCTCCTTCCAAATTATCCAATGAAAAACTGTTTTTT. As protein: CASSPSKLSNEKLFF.

V is TRBV19 and J is TRBJ2-5; 9 nucleotides agree with TRBD1. V lost 3 bases, J lost 4 bases, and 6 bases stayed unmatched. Per germline, CDR1 LNHDA and CDR2 SQIVND (reference sequence). The CDR3 is 15 residues long. This CDR3 reads CASSIARTGVETQYF. The CDR3 bases are TGTGCCAGTAGTATTGCCCGGACAGGGGTAGAGACCCAGTACTTC.

The rearrangement links TRBV19 to TRBJ2-1; tentatively, D is TRBD2 (6 bases). Per germline, CDR1 LNHDA and CDR2 SQIVND (reference sequence). This CDR3 contains 15 residues. The ends were cut back, 3 bases at V and 4 bases at J, with 13 bases in the middle. The CDR3 is CASSIDRGTYNEQFF. CDR3 in DNA: TGTGCCAGTAGTATCGATCGCGGGACTTACAATGAGCAGTTCTTC.

V is TRBV11-3 and J is TRBJ2-7; D not certain. This CDR3 region has 15 residues. Germline loops: CDR1 SGHNT, CDR2 YENEEA. The V end lost 1 base, the J end lost 6 bases, and 16 bases lay between the germline ends. The CDR3 DNA is TGTGCCAGCAGCTTAGCCCGGATCTTGCTAAGCGAGCAGTACTTC. Amino acid sequence: CASSLARILLSEQYF.

The chain has TRBV6-6 and TRBJ2-3; D is unclear. Germline CDR1 reads MNHNY; CDR2 reads SVGAGI (reference sequence). The germline V and J ends were trimmed by 0 bases and 2 bases, with 6 bases remaining between them. This CDR3 has 14 residues. The CDR3 spells CASSYSTSTDTQYF. The CDR3 region has the DNA TGTGCCAGCAGTTACTCAACCTCCACAGATACGCAGTATTTT.

For the CDR3, the DNA is TGTGCCAGCAGCCCCGGTCGGCTACCCTACAATGAGCAGTTCTTC. Its translation: CASSPGRLPYNEQFF. This chain connects TRBV11-3 to TRBJ2-1; no reliable D call. This CDR3 has 15 amino acids. Germline V gene lookup returns CDR1 SGHNT and CDR2 YENEEA. Trimming shortened V by 5 bases and J by 2 bases, and 13 bases separated the two germline ends.

The genes are TRBV7-9 and TRBJ2-4; 7 bases fit TRBD2. The CDR3 consists of 14 residues. V shed 2 bases, J shed 6 bases, and the junction held 4 bases outside the gene matches. CDR1 is SEHNR, CDR2 FQNEAQ, per germline (reference sequence). The CDR3 region has the DNA TGTGCCAGCAGCTTACCGTCGGGGGGAAACATTCAGTACTTC. It translates to CASSLPSGGNIQYF.

J is TRBJ2-7 and V is TRBV5-1; D is unresolved. The V gene lost 6 bases and the J gene lost 6 bases, with 16 bases spanning the gap. The germline CDR1 and CDR2 sequences are SGHRS and YFSETQ. There are 13 residues in the CDR3. The CDR3 loop reads CASTPKVGSEQYF. The CDR3 DNA sequence: TGCGCCAGCACTCCCAAAGTGGGGTCCGAGCAGTACTTC.

V usage is TRBV7-9 and J usage is TRBJ2-7; possibly TRBD1 for D (5 bases). Deletions cut 6 bases from V and 4 bases from J, with 7 bases between. CDR3 length equals 11 residues. Germline V lookup: CDR1 SEHNR, CDR2 FQNEAQ (reference sequence). CDR3 DNA sequence: TGTGCCAGCAGGGGGCTGTACGAGCAGTACTTC. Its translation is CASRGLYEQYF.

The V call is TRBV5-6, the J call TRBJ2-1; TRBD1 aligns across 7 bases. Germline V gene sequence: CDR1 SGHDT, CDR2 YYEEEE. The V gene end was trimmed by 4 bases and the J gene end by 2 bases; junction bases not matched to a gene: 3. This CDR3 spans 14 amino acids. CDR3 sequence reads: CASSPTGAYNEQFF. CDR3 nucleotides: TGTGCCAGCAGCCCTACAGGGGCCTACAATGAGCAGTTCTTC.

The chain links TRBV7-2 to TRBJ2-7; unclear D gene. V lost 5 bases and J lost 5, with 10 bases in between. CDR3 length equals 12 residues. From germline, CDR1 is SGHTA and CDR2 FQGNSA. The CDR3 region has the DNA TGTGCCAGCAGCCCCCCCGGGCACGAGCAGTACTTC. Translated: CASSPPGHEQYF.

The chain is built from TRBV19 and TRBJ2-1; 9 nucleotides align to TRBD2. The V gene's germline CDR1 is LNHDA and CDR2 SQIVND (reference sequence). After removal of 0 bases from V and 6 bases from J, the junction contained 9 bases not matched to a gene. There are 17 residues in the CDR3. CDR3 DNA sequence: TGTGCCAGTAGTATAGACCCCCCTTATAGCGGGAGCAATGAGCAGTTCTTC. It codes for CASSIDPPYSGSNEQFF.

The V and J genes are TRBV7-9 and TRBJ2-5; a weak D match, TRBD1 (6 bases). The CDR3 totals 13 residues. Per the germline V gene, CDR1 is SEHNR and CDR2 is FQNEAQ (reference sequence). V shed 5 bases and J shed 5 bases, with 12 bases lying between them. The CDR3: CASSLTTGETQYF. CDR3 bases: TGTGCCAGCAGCCTTACTACAGGGGAGACCCAGTACTTC.

The count of this clone is one. CDR3: CASSLPGGGNTIYF. In nucleotides, the CDR3 is TGTGCCAGCAGCTTACCGGGGGGCGGAAACACCATATATTTT. This chain joins TRBV5-6 and TRBJ1-3; maybe TRBD1 (6 bases). The CDR3 is 14 residues long. V shed 2 bases and J shed 4 bases, with 10 bases lying between them. The germline V gene has CDR1 SGHDT and CDR2 YYEEEE.

The chain has TRBV5-1 and TRBJ2-3, with 8 bases identical to TRBD1. V shed 4 bases and J 1 base; nucleotides not matched to a gene: 2. CDR1 is SGHRS and CDR2 is YFSETQ in the germline V gene. The CDR3 is made up of 14 amino acids. In DNA, the CDR3 is TGCGCCAGCAGCCCGACAGGGGGCACAGATACGCAGTATTTT. It yields the protein CASSPTGGTDTQYF.

The V and J genes are TRBV29-1 and TRBJ2-1; TRBD2 might be the D (6 bases). The CDR3 has 16 residues. Trimming left V 4 bases short and J 7 bases short, with 23 bases between. Germline loops: CDR1 SQVTM, CDR2 ANQGSEA. CDR3 DNA: TGCAGCGTTGGGACTCGTAGCGGTCGCCCTCGGAATGAGCAGTTCTTC. It specifies CSVGTRSGRPRNEQFF.